Listed below are T cell receptor beta chains from one sample, sequenced in a study of CD8 T cells in ankylosing spondylitis. TCRdb analysed the 5' RACE reads with MiXCR anew, one entry per CDR3 protein. The table has fewer than 650,000 distinct CDR3 sequences, about 13% seen once. What was sequenced was blood, either unsorted or a sorted T cell fraction (not recorded which). All receptors come from a male donor with ankylosing spondylitis. Both conserved end residues are part of each CDR3. The D gene is left open where the match is weak. Clone size appears in some rows only: once, few, many, or a class for an expanded clone.

v_call	j_call	clone_size	d_call	cdr3_nt	cdr3_aa
TRBV20-1	TRBJ1-2	NA	TRBD1	TGCAGTGCTAGCGTTGGACAGGGGAACTATGGCTACACCTTC	CSASVGQGNYGYTF
TRBV27	TRBJ2-2	few	NA	TGTGCCAGCCGATGGGGGGAGCCAACCGGGGAGCTGTTTTTT	CASRWGEPTGELFF
TRBV7-9	TRBJ2-2	NA	TRBD2	TGTGCCAGCAGCCAGCGGAGTAGCGGGAGTGGGACCGGGGAGCTGTTTTTT	CASSQRSSGSGTGELFF
TRBV12-3/TRBV12-4	TRBJ1-5	NA	NA	TGTGCCAGCAGTTTAAAGGATCTCCAGCCCCAGCATTTT	CASSLKDLQPQHF
TRBV5-5	TRBJ1-2	NA	NA	TGTGCCAGCGGCACTGGACAGTCACGCTATGGCTACACCTTC	CASGTGQSRYGYTF
TRBV11-2	TRBJ1-1	NA	NA	TGTGCCAGCAGCCTAGCGGGGGGCATCGCTGAAGCTTTCTTT	CASSLAGGIAEAFF
TRBV3-1	TRBJ2-1	few	TRBD2	TGTGCCAGCAGCCAAGTTGGTGTCCCACGGCGGGGGAGCTCCTACAATGAGCAGTTCTTC	CASSQVGVPRRGSSYNEQFF
TRBV20-1	TRBJ2-3	many	TRBD2	TGCAGTGTCCGTTCAAGGACTAGCGGCACAGATACGCAGTATTTT	CSVRSRTSGTDTQYF
TRBV20-1	TRBJ2-5	many	NA	TGCAGTGCAACAGCTACGGGACGAGGGGAGACCCAGTACTTC	CSATATGRGETQYF
TRBV19	TRBJ2-3	NA	TRBD2	TGTGCCAGTAGTATGGGCGGCGGGAGAGTCCCAGATACGCAGTATTTT	CASSMGGGRVPDTQYF
TRBV24-1	TRBJ2-1	few	TRBD1	TGTGCCACCAGTGATTCCCGGGACAGGGGCCGTGATGAGCAGTTCTTC	CATSDSRDRGRDEQFF
TRBV2	TRBJ2-3	few	NA	TGTGCCAGCAGTCCGGGACCTACCCCAGATACGCAGTATTTT	CASSPGPTPDTQYF
TRBV12-3/TRBV12-4	TRBJ1-2	NA	NA	TGTGCCAGCAGCTCCAGACGCTATGGCTACACCTTC	CASSSRRYGYTF
TRBV7-2	TRBJ2-7	many	NA	TGTGCCAGCAGCTCGTCCACATTCGAGCAGTACTTC	CASSSSTFEQYF
TRBV14	TRBJ2-5	NA	NA	TGTGCCAGCAGCCAAGCCATCATTGGCGAGACCCAGTACTTC	CASSQAIIGETQYF
TRBV7-9	TRBJ2-1	NA	TRBD2	TGTGCCAGCCCGGGGGGGAGCGGGAGCTCCTACAATGAGCAGTTCTTC	CASPGGSGSSYNEQFF
TRBV29-1	TRBJ2-5	NA	NA	TGCAGCGTTGAGGGGGGGCTCCAAGAGACCCAGTACTTC	CSVEGGLQETQYF
TRBV10-2	TRBJ1-5	few	NA	TGCGCCAGCAGTGGGGCCAGGGAGGGTCAGCCCCAGCATTTT	CASSGAREGQPQHF
TRBV11-2	TRBJ1-2	many	TRBD1	TGTGCCAGCAGCTCCCCGCGACAGGGAGAATATGGCTACACCTTC	CASSSPRQGEYGYTF
TRBV18	TRBJ2-1	few	NA	TGTGCCAGCTCACCTCCCGGGCCCTCCTACAATGAGCAGTTCTTC	CASSPPGPSYNEQFF